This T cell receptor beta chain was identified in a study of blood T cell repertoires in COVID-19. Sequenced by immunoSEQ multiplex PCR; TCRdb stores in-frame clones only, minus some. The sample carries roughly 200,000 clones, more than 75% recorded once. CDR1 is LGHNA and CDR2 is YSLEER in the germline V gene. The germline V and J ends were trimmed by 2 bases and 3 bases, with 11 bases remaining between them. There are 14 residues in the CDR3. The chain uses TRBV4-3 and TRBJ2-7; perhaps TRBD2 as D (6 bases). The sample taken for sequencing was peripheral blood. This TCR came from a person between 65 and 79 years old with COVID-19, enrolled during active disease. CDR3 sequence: CASSQQAGHYEQYF. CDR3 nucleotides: TGCGCCAGCAGCCAACAAGCGGGCCACTACGAGCAGTACTTC.